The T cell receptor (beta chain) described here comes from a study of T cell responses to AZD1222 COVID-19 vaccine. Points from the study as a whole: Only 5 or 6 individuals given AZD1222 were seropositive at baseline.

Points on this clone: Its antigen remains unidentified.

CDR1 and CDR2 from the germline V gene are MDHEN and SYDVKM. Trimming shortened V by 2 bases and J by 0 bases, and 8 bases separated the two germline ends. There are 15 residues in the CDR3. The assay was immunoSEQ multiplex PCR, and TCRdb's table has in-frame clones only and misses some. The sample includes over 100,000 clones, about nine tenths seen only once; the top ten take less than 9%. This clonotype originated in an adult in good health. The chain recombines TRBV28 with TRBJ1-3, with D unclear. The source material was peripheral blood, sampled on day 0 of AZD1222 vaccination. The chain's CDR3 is CASSLGQLSGNTIYF. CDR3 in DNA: TGTGCCAGCAGTTTAGGGCAGCTCTCTGGAAACACCATATATTTT.